These 14 T cell receptor beta chains came from one sample sequenced in a study of T cell changes during pregnancy in multiple sclerosis. The repertoire was sequenced with immunoSEQ multiplex PCR; TCRdb's copy has only in-frame clones and lacks some. The sample lists 40,000 to 55,000 clones; approximately 91% were seen once. The specimen comprised CD4+ T cells from peripheral blood mononuclear cells, sampled in the second trimester of pregnancy. The receptors come from a female donor with multiple sclerosis, enrolled in a pregnancy study.

The V call is TRBV2, the J call TRBJ1-1, with D possibly being TRBD1 (6 bases). The CDR3 has 16 amino acids. The ends were cut back, 2 bases at V and 5 bases at J, with 18 bases in the middle. Germline assignment: CDR1 SNHLY and CDR2 FYNNEI. This CDR3 reads CASSEPRTAQGTEAFF. For the CDR3, the DNA is TGTGCCAGCAGTGAACCTCGGACGGCTCAGGGGACTGAAGCTTTCTTT.

This clone was detected only once. V gene TRBV7-2 combines with J gene TRBJ2-4; D perhaps matches TRBD2 (6 bases). Germline V gives CDR1 SGHTA, CDR2 FQGNSA. V was clipped by 3 bases and J by 2 bases, with 11 bases between them. This CDR3 contains 15 residues. CDR3 coding DNA: TGTGCCAGCAGCTTGGGGGGAGAATCCAAAAACATTCAGTACTTC. Translation: CASSLGGESKNIQYF.

V usage is TRBV18 and J usage is TRBJ2-7; D unresolved. V dropped 6 bases and J dropped 6 bases, with 9 bases sitting between them. The CDR3 loop spans 11 amino acids. Per the germline V gene, CDR1 is KGHSH and CDR2 is LQKENI. In nucleotides, the CDR3 is TGTGCCAGCTCCCCCCAGGTCGAGCAGTACTTC. It translates to CASSPQVEQYF.

The V gene is TRBV5-4, the J gene TRBJ2-5; 13 bases align to TRBD2. This CDR3 is 16 amino acids long. The V segment lost 5 bases and the J segment 5 bases; nucleotides outside the gene matches: 9. Germline loops: CDR1 SGHNT, CDR2 YYREEE (reference sequence). The CDR3 region is CASSSGLAGVRETQYF. The DNA for the CDR3 is TGTGCCAGCAGTTCAGGACTAGCGGGAGTACGCGAGACCCAGTACTTC. Based on the CDR3 plus reference TRBV5-4 and TRBJ2-5, the full variable domain is ETGVTQSPTHLIKTRGQQVTLRCSSQSGHNTVSWYQQALGQGPQFIFQYYREEENGRGNFPPRFSGLQFPNYSSELNVNALELDDSALYLCASSSGLAGVRETQYFGPGTRLLVL.

J is TRBJ2-3 and V is TRBV13; tentatively, D is TRBD2 (7 bases). V shed 4 bases and J shed 4 bases, with 18 bases lying between them. Per the germline V gene, CDR1 is PRHDT and CDR2 is FYEKMQ (reference sequence). This CDR3 has 16 residues. CDR3 amino acids: CASSWQARGASDTQYF. The CDR3 bases are TGTGCCAGCAGCTGGCAGGCCCGGGGGGCATCAGATACGCAGTATTTT. Combining the CDR3 with reference TRBV13 and TRBJ2-3 gives the whole variable domain AAGVIQSPRHLIKEKRETATLKCYPIPRHDTVYWYQQGPGQDPQFLISFYEKMQSDKGSIPDRFSAQQFSDYHSELNMSSLELGDSALYFCASSWQARGASDTQYFGPGTRLTVL.

The sample holds one count of this clone. The chain carries TRBV5-1 and TRBJ2-7; 8 bases agree with TRBD1. This CDR3 contains 15 residues. Germline CDR1 SGHRS, CDR2 YFSETQ. V shed 4 bases and J 0 bases; nucleotides not matched to a gene: 6. In DNA, the CDR3 is TGCGCCAGCAGCCGTTCAGGGGGCATCTCCTACGAGCAGTACTTC. Encoded protein: CASSRSGGISYEQYF.

This chain uses TRBV9 with TRBJ1-2; 8 bases agree with TRBD1. CDR1 SGDLS and CDR2 YYNGEE come from the germline V gene. J gave up 7 bases and V 3 bases, and 14 bases lay outside the gene matches. The length of the CDR3 is 16 residues. The CDR3 DNA sequence: TGTGCCAGCAGCGAACAACTCCAGGGGGCGAAGAGTGGCTACACCTTC. This translates into CASSEQLQGAKSGYTF.

This chain connects TRBV4-1 to TRBJ1-1; 8 nucleotides agree with TRBD1. The CDR3 length is 15 residues. CDR1 is MGHRA and CDR2 is YSYEKL in the germline V gene. Unmatched junction bases numbered 9, after V lost 4 bases and J lost 5 bases. The CDR3 DNA is TGCGCCAGCAGCCTCTGGACAGGGAGGAAGACTGAAGCTTTCTTT. It encodes CASSLWTGRKTEAFF.

The CDR3 DNA reads as TGTGCCAGCAGCTTATCACTAGCGGGGGCCTACAATGAGCAGTTCTTC. It encodes CASSLSLAGAYNEQFF. The V call is TRBV7-6, the J call TRBJ2-1; 11 bases map to TRBD2. The CDR3 runs to 16 residues. The junction had 2 bases not matched to a gene; V was cut back by 2 bases and J by 2 bases. Germline V gene lookup returns CDR1 SGHVS and CDR2 FNYEAQ.

V and J are TRBV18 and TRBJ2-7, with 7 bases lining up with TRBD1. J lost 4 bases, V lost 6 bases, and 12 bases had no gene match. Germline-derived CDR1 and CDR2 are KGHSH and LQKENI. The CDR3 length is 15 residues. In DNA form, the CDR3 reads TGTGCCAGCTCTTCCACAGGGGAAGCTTTTTACGAGCAGTACTTC. Translated: CASSSTGEAFYEQYF.

There are a few counts of this clone. The V gene is TRBV2, the J gene TRBJ1-5, with 9 bases aligning to TRBD1. Germline-derived CDR1 and CDR2 are SNHLY and FYNNEI. This CDR3 contains 14 residues. V was clipped by 3 bases and J by 5 bases; unmatched bases: 2. Here the CDR3 reads CASSDDRGDQPQHF. CDR3 coding DNA: TGTGCCAGCAGTGACGACAGGGGGGATCAGCCCCAGCATTTT.

The V gene is TRBV30, the J gene TRBJ2-1; TRBD1 is a possible D gene (6 bases). The V and J ends lost 3 bases and 5 bases respectively, with 17 bases between them. The CDR3 consists of 15 residues. Germline V gene sequence: CDR1 GTSNPN, CDR2 SVGIG (reference sequence). Here the CDR3 reads CAWREIRDTDNEQFF. In nucleotides, the CDR3 is TGTGCCTGGAGGGAGATACGGGACACAGACAATGAGCAGTTCTTC.

The gene calls are TRBV6-1 and TRBJ2-1, with 12 bases fitting TRBD1. This CDR3 has 15 amino acids. Germline-derived CDR1 and CDR2 are MNHNS and SASEGT. The ends lost 5 bases at V and 10 bases at J; junction bases unmatched: 9. The CDR3 reads CASSRPGQGAGEQFF. The CDR3 nucleotides are TGTGCCAGCAGTCGTCCGGGACAGGGGGCCGGGGAGCAGTTCTTC.

This rearrangement joins TRBV10-1 to TRBJ1-4; 10 nucleotides align to TRBD1. The germline gives CDR1 WNHNN, CDR2 SYGVQD (reference sequence). V shed 2 bases and J 6 bases; nucleotides not matched to a gene: 9. There are 17 residues in the CDR3. DNA for the CDR3: TGCGCCAGCAGTGAGATGCCCCGGGACAGGGGCTATGAAAAACTGTTTTTT. It codes for CASSEMPRDRGYEKLFF.